Following are 16 T cell receptor beta chains from one sample sequenced in a study of T cell repertoires in cytomegalovirus infection. TCRdb re-derived calls from the reads in MiXCR, one entry per CDR3 protein. The sample carries roughly 500,000 distinct CDR3 sequences, under 55% recorded once. These TCRs' antigens remain unknown. The sample here was cultured PBMCs, taken from culture after CMV antigen stimulation. The source is a human donor in good health (CMV status not recorded). Some clones in this sample may be carry-over from other donors' samples.

The rearrangement joins TRBV7-8 to TRBJ1-4; 9 nucleotides match TRBD1. CDR1 and CDR2 from the germline V gene are SGHVS and FQNEAQ. The trim removed 7 bases at V and 6 bases at J, leaving 6 bases unmatched. The CDR3 is 14 amino acids. The CDR3 DNA is TGTGCCAGCACCCCGGGACAGGGCCATGAAAAACTGTTTTTT. Translation gives CASTPGQGHEKLFF.

V is TRBV6-1 and J is TRBJ2-4, with D possibly matching TRBD1 (5 bases). The germline V and J ends were trimmed by 7 bases and 16 bases, with 17 bases remaining between them. Germline V CDR1 and CDR2: MNHNS, SASEGT. The length of the CDR3 is 11 residues. CDR3 nucleotides: TGTGCCAGCATTGGTGTCGGACATACATACTTC. Protein sequence: CASIGVGHTYF.

This clonotype was seen a handful of times. V is TRBV2 and J is TRBJ2-7; 10 nucleotides agree with TRBD1. From germline, CDR1 is SNHLY and CDR2 FYNNEI. The J segment lost 6 bases and the V segment lost 7 bases, leaving 3 bases of the junction unmatched. The CDR3 is made up of 12 amino acids. DNA of the CDR3: TGTGCCAGCACCGGGACAGGGGTCGAGCAGTACTTC. Protein product: CASTGTGVEQYF.

This clonotype showed up just once. The chain is built from TRBV18 and TRBJ1-1, with D unclear. The CDR3 has 15 amino acids. Germline lookup yields CDR1 KGHSH and CDR2 LQKENI. Trimming shortened V by 2 bases and J by 1 base, and 11 bases separated the two germline ends. CDR3 loop: CASSPNIEGNTEAFF. Here the CDR3 DNA reads TGTGCCAGCTCACCAAATATAGAGGGGAACACTGAAGCTTTCTTT.

This rearrangement joins TRBV19 to TRBJ2-5; perhaps D is TRBD1 or TRBD2 (5 bases each). There are 14 residues in the CDR3. Trimming shortened V by 5 bases and J by 4 bases, and 14 bases separated the two germline ends. CDR1 is LNHDA, CDR2 SQIVND, per germline (reference sequence). CDR3 in amino acids: CASSVRDLGETQYF. CDR3 sequence (DNA): TGTGCCAGTAGTGTCCGGGACCTGGGAGAGACCCAGTACTTC.

This clonotype was seen a few times. The chain uses TRBV12-3 or TRBV12-4 and TRBJ1-1, with TRBD1 as a possible D gene (5 bases). The CDR3 loop spans 13 amino acids. V shed 6 bases and J shed 0 bases, with 8 bases lying between them. This chain's CDR3 is CASRLTVNTEAFF. The CDR3 DNA sequence: TGTGCCAGCAGGCTGACAGTGAACACTGAAGCTTTCTTT.

V gene TRBV5-6 combines with J gene TRBJ2-1; 8 bases align to TRBD2. Germline lookup yields CDR1 SGHDT and CDR2 YYEEEE. V dropped 0 bases and J dropped 6; count of bases not matched to a gene: 8. This CDR3 region has 16 residues. The CDR3 region is CASSLDPAGEVNEQFF. As DNA, the CDR3 is TGTGCCAGCAGCTTGGACCCAGCGGGAGAGGTCAATGAGCAGTTCTTC.

This clonotype was counted ten times or more. The genes are TRBV7-2 and TRBJ1-5, with a tentative D call TRBD1 (5 bases). The germline V and J ends were trimmed by 1 base and 6 bases, with 13 bases remaining between them. The CDR3 loop spans 15 amino acids. Germline loops: CDR1 SGHTA, CDR2 FQGNSA. CDR3 nucleotides: TGTGCCAGCAGCTTAGTCGGTCAGGGCACTCAGCCCCAGCATTTT. This encodes CASSLVGQGTQPQHF.

In regard to this clonotype: This may stem from a read error, because a much larger clone lies one nucleotide away. The chain has TRBV7-8 and TRBJ1-2, with D possibly matching TRBD1 (6 bases). V was trimmed by 9 bases and J by 2 bases, leaving 16 bases between them. CDR3 length equals 14 residues. Germline CDR1 and CDR2: SGHVS and FQNEAQ. This CDR3 reads CARSPGTKNYGYTF. CDR3 in DNA: TGTGCCAGAAGCCCCGGGACAAAAAACTATGGCTACACCTTC. The entire variable domain, with the rest obtained from reference TRBV7-8 and TRBJ1-2, is as follows: GAGVSQSPRYKVAKRGQDVALRCDPISGHVSLFWYQQALGQGPEFLTYFQNEAQLDKSGLPSDRFFAERPEGSVSTLKIQRTQQEDSAVYLCARSPGTKNYGYTFGSGTRLTVV.

This clonotype was counted a few times. J is TRBJ2-5 and V is TRBV7-7; TRBD1 is a possible D gene (6 bases). The CDR3 is made up of 15 amino acids. Trimming took off 3 bases at V and 5 bases at J, with 16 bases between the two ends. Germline values: CDR1 SSHAT, CDR2 FNYEAQ (reference sequence). The CDR3 reads CASSFGQGMPETQYF. DNA for the CDR3: TGTGCCAGCAGCTTTGGGCAGGGGATGCCGGAGACCCAGTACTTC.

V and J are TRBV12-3 or TRBV12-4 and TRBJ2-1; D possibly corresponds to TRBD2 (5 bases). The CDR3 has 16 residues. Trimming pared 6 bases from V and 4 bases from J, leaving 19 bases between. For the CDR3, the DNA is TGTGCCAGCAGCCCTCCCTCCGTCTCGGGGTACAATGAGCAGTTCTTC. It yields the protein CASSPPSVSGYNEQFF.

The chain employs TRBV11-2 and TRBJ2-1, with TRBD2 matching 10 bases. This CDR3 is built from 16 residues. Germline V gives CDR1 SGHAT, CDR2 FQNNGV. J lost 4 bases, V lost 6 bases, and 9 bases had no gene match. CDR3 amino acids: CASSFWGLALYNEQFF. The CDR3 region has the DNA TGTGCCAGCAGTTTCTGGGGACTAGCGCTATACAATGAGCAGTTCTTC.

Only a few counts were recorded for this clonotype. The chain recombines TRBV6-2 or TRBV6-3 with TRBJ2-1; 10 bases are a match to TRBD2. The CDR3 consists of 15 residues. The germline V gene encodes CDR1 MNHEY and CDR2 SVGEGT. The V segment lost 5 bases and the J segment 2 bases; nucleotides outside the gene matches: 3. The CDR3 bases are TGTGCCAGCAGTCTAGCGGGAGCCCCCTACAATGAGCAGTTCTTC. Its translation: CASSLAGAPYNEQFF.

This clonotype was seen only a few times. The rearrangement links TRBV12-3 or TRBV12-4 to TRBJ2-5; 9 bases line up with TRBD1. This CDR3 region has 15 residues. The junction had 12 bases not matched to a gene; V was cut back by 8 bases and J by 5 bases. DNA for the CDR3: TGTGCCAGCTCCAAACAGGGGGCCCAAGCGGAGACCCAGTACTTC. Translating gives CASSKQGAQAETQYF.

The chain links TRBV18 to TRBJ2-1; 7 bases align to TRBD2. The length of the CDR3 is 15 residues. Unmatched junction bases numbered 3, after V lost 1 base and J lost 3 bases. Germline values: CDR1 KGHSH, CDR2 LQKENI. The CDR3 DNA sequence: TGTGCCAGCTCACCACTGAGCGGGGACTACAATGAGCAGTTCTTC. Translating gives CASSPLSGDYNEQFF.

The table lists this clonotype with a count of one. The rearrangement links TRBV20-1 to TRBJ2-7; perhaps TRBD2 as D (5 bases). Germline CDR1 is DFQATT and CDR2 is SNEGSKA (reference sequence). The CDR3 is made up of 14 amino acids. V was cut by 4 bases and J by 3 bases, with 16 bases left in between. CDR3: CSATNRTVGYEQYF. CDR3 DNA: TGCAGTGCTACGAACCGGACTGTAGGCTACGAGCAGTACTTC.